These 26 T cell receptor beta chains originate from one sample sequenced in a study of blood T cells in healthy people across ages. Together with a sample-barcoded 5' primer, a J-beta primer mix was included in a second PCR lasting about 7 to 11 cycles. One entry per CDR3 protein results from TCRdb running MiXCR on the 5' RACE reads. Of some 760,000 distinct CDR3 sequences in the sample, around a quarter were seen once. The data also belong to a second study, concerning T cells of mothers and their children.

Sequencing used blood. The receptors originated from a boy younger than 18 in good health.

This clonotype was observed a handful of times. This chain links TRBV7-2 with TRBJ2-1; perhaps TRBD1 as D (6 bases). The CDR3 length is 14 residues. With 7 bases removed from V and 0 bases from J, the gap between germline ends came to 10 bases. Per germline, CDR1 SGHTA and CDR2 FQGNSA. This CDR3 reads CASTKGGSYNEQFF. CDR3 bases: TGTGCCAGCACCAAAGGGGGCTCCTACAATGAGCAGTTCTTC.

The chain's CDR3 is CASSYSTGGKTGELFF. DNA of the CDR3: TGTGCCAGCAGTTACTCGACAGGCGGAAAAACCGGGGAGCTGTTTTTT. The chain carries TRBV6-2 or TRBV6-3 and TRBJ2-2; D may be TRBD1 (6 bases). This CDR3 spans 16 amino acids. The germline V and J ends were trimmed by 0 bases and 5 bases, with 13 bases remaining between them. The germline V gene encodes CDR1 MNHEY and CDR2 SVGEGT.

The chain has TRBV29-1 and TRBJ2-1, with D perhaps TRBD1 (5 bases). This CDR3 has 13 amino acids. The V and J ends lost 4 bases and 7 bases respectively, with 14 bases between them. Germline CDR1 reads SQVTM; CDR2 reads ANQGSEA. CDR3: CSVGSGFANEQFF. CDR3 nucleotide sequence: TGCAGCGTTGGATCAGGGTTCGCGAATGAGCAGTTCTTC.

The chain carries TRBV12-3 or TRBV12-4 and TRBJ2-3; the D is unclear. V lost 0 bases and J lost 1, with 11 bases in between. There are 16 residues in the CDR3. Written as DNA, the CDR3 is TGTGCCAGCAGTTTAGCGCAGGAGACGGGCACAGATACGCAGTATTTT. Its protein is CASSLAQETGTDTQYF.

The V gene is TRBV7-2, the J gene TRBJ2-7, with 7 bases identical to TRBD2. The germline V gene encodes CDR1 SGHTA and CDR2 FQGNSA. The ends lost 3 bases at V and 5 bases at J; junction bases unmatched: 13. This CDR3 spans 16 amino acids. CDR3 residues: CASSLRWEGRIDEQYF. In DNA form, the CDR3 reads TGTGCCAGCAGCTTGAGGTGGGAGGGGAGGATCGACGAGCAGTACTTC.

A word on this clonotype: An end of the junction differs from the germline gene, which may be a read error. The rearrangement joins TRBV19 to TRBJ2-2, with TRBD2 as a possible D gene (5 bases). The CDR3 length is 13 residues. The V gene's germline CDR1 is LNHDA and CDR2 SQIVND (reference sequence). CDR3 sequence (DNA): TGTGCCAGTAGTACCATACAAACCGGGGAGCTGTGTTTT. Amino acid sequence: CASSTIQTGELCF.

The V gene is TRBV29-1, the J gene TRBJ2-5, with D possibly matching TRBD1 (5 bases). The J call may be faulty, since TRBJ2-7 better matches the DNA end. The CDR3 extends over 13 amino acids. Germline V gives CDR1 SQVTM, CDR2 ANQGSEA. This CDR3 is CSVHLGLSYEQYF. CDR3 DNA: TGCAGCGTTCACTTGGGGCTTTCCTACGAGCAGTACTTC.

The V gene is TRBV6-5, the J gene TRBJ1-2; TRBD1 might be the D (6 bases). The CDR3 has 14 residues. Trimming removed 0 bases from V and 4 bases from J, with 9 bases in between. CDR1 and CDR2 from the germline V gene are MNHEY and SVGAGI. The CDR3 coding sequence is TGTGCCAGCAGTTACTCGCAGGGGATCTATGGCTACACCTTC. Translating it yields CASSYSQGIYGYTF.

This clonotype was picked up a small number of times. CDR3 DNA: TGTGCCAGCAGCAAAACCCGTTACAGACAAGAGACCCAGTACTTC. It translates to CASSKTRYRQETQYF. The chain links TRBV7-6 to TRBJ2-1; D gene unclear. The J call may not be correct, given that the DNA end is closer to TRBJ2-5. The CDR3 is 15 amino acids. The germline CDR1 and CDR2 sequences are SGHVS and FNYEAQ.

V and J are TRBV6-5 and TRBJ1-6; 9 bases fit TRBD1. The J segment lost 2 bases and the V segment lost 6 bases, leaving 2 bases of the junction unmatched. Germline V gives CDR1 MNHEY, CDR2 SVGAGI. There are 15 residues in the CDR3. The CDR3 loop reads CASRDRGAYNSPLHF. CDR3 DNA sequence: TGTGCCAGCAGGGACAGGGGTGCCTATAATTCACCCCTCCACTTT.

The table lists this clonotype with a few counts. This chain connects TRBV28 to TRBJ2-7; maybe TRBD2 (5 bases). CDR3 length: 14 residues. V lost 3 bases to trimming and J lost 4 bases, with 13 bases between them. Germline CDR1 reads MDHEN; CDR2 reads SYDVKM. The CDR3 coding sequence is TGTGCCAGCAGTTTCGAGGGAGAATCTTACGAGCAGTACTTC. Translated, it gives CASSFEGESYEQYF.

The sample holds a few counts of this clonotype. The chain is built from TRBV20-1 and TRBJ2-7; 12 nucleotides align to TRBD2. J lost 7 bases, V lost 1 base, and 14 bases had no gene match. Per the germline V gene, CDR1 is DFQATT and CDR2 is SNEGSKA (reference sequence). The CDR3 sequence is 17 residues long. In DNA, the CDR3 is TGCAGTGCTAGAGTTTACCCAGGACTAGCGGGATCATCGGAGCAGTACTTC. Its translation is CSARVYPGLAGSSEQYF.

V gene TRBV6-1 combines with J gene TRBJ2-1, with 9 bases identical to TRBD2. Per germline, CDR1 MNHNS and CDR2 SASEGT. This CDR3 contains 19 residues. V lost 5 bases to trimming and J lost 4 bases; unmatched junction nucleotides: 18. Written as DNA, the CDR3 is TGTGCCAGCAGTCCCCCGGGACTAGCTTTAGTTTCGTCATACAATGAGCAGTTCTTC. As protein: CASSPPGLALVSSYNEQFF.

Only a few counts were recorded for this clonotype. The chain recombines TRBV29-1 with TRBJ2-3, with 12 bases matching TRBD2. CDR1 and CDR2 (germline): SQVTM, ANQGSEA. The CDR3 covers 13 residues. The CDR3 DNA reads as TGCGGCGCCGGGACTAGCGGGTGGGATACGCAGTATTTT. Translated: CGAGTSGWDTQYF.

The V call is TRBV6-1, the J call TRBJ2-5; D is possibly TRBD1 or TRBD2 (5 bases each). The CDR3 covers 15 residues. Trimming cost V 2 bases and J 4 bases, with 14 bases left between them. The V gene's germline CDR1 is MNHNS and CDR2 SASEGT. The CDR3 sequence: CASSEPGPNGETQYF. CDR3 bases: TGTGCCAGCAGTGAACCGGGGCCCAACGGAGAGACCCAGTACTTC.

A few counts support this clonotype. The V gene is TRBV6-5, the J gene TRBJ2-7; TRBD1 matches at 7 bases. V was clipped by 5 bases and J by 2 bases; unmatched bases: 6. The CDR3 has 14 amino acids. In germline, CDR1 is MNHEY, CDR2 SVGAGI. Written as DNA, the CDR3 is TGTGCCAGCAGTATGGACAGGTCAACCTACGAGCAGTACTTC. This translates into CASSMDRSTYEQYF.

This chain's CDR3 is CATSDLTGDPGELFF. The CDR3 coding sequence is TGTGCCACCAGTGATTTGACCGGGGACCCCGGGGAGCTGTTTTTT. The chain has TRBV24-1 and TRBJ2-2; perhaps D is TRBD1 or TRBD2 (5 bases each). Germline assignment: CDR1 KGHDR and CDR2 SFDVKD. This CDR3 region has 15 residues. Trimming took off 0 bases at V and 6 bases at J, with 10 bases between the two ends.

The chain combines TRBV27 with TRBJ2-2; TRBD1 agrees at 9 bases. The CDR3 runs to 16 residues. Germline-derived CDR1 and CDR2 are MNHEY and SMNVEV (reference sequence). The V gene end was trimmed by 4 bases and the J gene end by 6 bases; junction bases not matched to a gene: 9. The CDR3 loop is CASSWGRTGVSGELFF. CDR3 DNA: TGTGCCAGCAGTTGGGGGAGGACAGGGGTTTCCGGGGAGCTGTTTTTT.

V usage is TRBV13 and J usage is TRBJ1-1; D is uncertain. The CDR3 consists of 13 residues. Trimming stripped 5 bases from V and 7 bases from J, with 14 bases between. The germline V gene encodes CDR1 PRHDT and CDR2 FYEKMQ (reference sequence). The CDR3 DNA sequence: TGTGCCAGCAGCCGCGGCCGGGAGAGTGAAGCTTTCTTT. Its translation: CASSRGRESEAFF.

This clonotype was seen a handful of times. The rearrangement joins TRBV7-2 to TRBJ2-5; D call uncertain. The DNA end is a closer match to TRBJ2-7, so the J assignment may be wrong. This CDR3 contains 15 residues. Looked up from germline, CDR1 is SGHTA and CDR2 is FQGNSA. The CDR3 is CASSFFLGIAYEQYF. The CDR3 DNA reads as TGTGCCAGCAGCTTCTTTTTAGGGATTGCCTACGAGCAGTACTTC.

This sequence joins TRBV5-1 and TRBJ2-1, with 8 positions matching TRBD1. Germline V gene lookup returns CDR1 SGHRS and CDR2 YFSETQ. V was pared by 5 bases and J by 7 bases, with 8 bases of the junction left unmatched. This CDR3 comprises 14 residues. Written as DNA, the CDR3 is TGCGCCAGCAGTCACGGGACAGGCGGTAATGAGCAGTTCTTC. Its protein product is CASSHGTGGNEQFF.

The J gene is TRBJ2-7, the V gene TRBV7-9; D might be TRBD1 (6 bases). Trimming cost V 1 base and J 5 bases, with 15 bases left between them. Germline V gene sequence: CDR1 SEHNR, CDR2 FQNEAQ (reference sequence). CDR3 length equals 15 residues. This chain's CDR3 is CASSLGLKQGDEQYF. The CDR3 DNA reads as TGTGCCAGCAGCTTAGGCTTAAAACAGGGTGACGAGCAGTACTTC.

The chain links TRBV11-2 to TRBJ2-1; TRBD1 agrees at 9 bases. The V and J ends lost 5 bases and 15 bases, in that order; junction bases with no gene match: 8. This CDR3 is built from 12 residues. The germline V gene encodes CDR1 SGHAT and CDR2 FQNNGV. In DNA form, the CDR3 reads TGTGCCAGCAGCCCAAGATGGGACAGGGTGTTCTTC. Translation gives CASSPRWDRVFF.

The genes are TRBV19 and TRBJ2-4; D is unclear. The V end lost 5 bases, the J end lost 0 bases, and 17 bases lay between the germline ends. Germline V gives CDR1 LNHDA, CDR2 SQIVND (reference sequence). The CDR3 runs to 17 residues. The CDR3 DNA reads as TGTGCCAGTAGTGAAATTGTCGTCGTTGGAGCCAAAAACATTCAGTACTTC. Translating it yields CASSEIVVVGAKNIQYF.

As concerns this clonotype: A much larger clonotype is one base distant, so this may be a read error. The rearrangement links TRBV12-3 or TRBV12-4 to TRBJ2-2; the D is unclear. CDR3 length: 11 residues. V dropped 7 bases and J dropped 5 bases, with 5 bases sitting between them. The CDR3 DNA is TGTGCCAGCATTAGGACCGGGGAGCTGTTTTTT. It yields the protein CASIRTGELFF.

The V call is TRBV12-3 or TRBV12-4, the J call TRBJ2-7; 8 bases align to TRBD2. This CDR3 region has 13 residues. The trim removed 7 bases at V and 6 bases at J, leaving 8 bases unmatched. This CDR3 reads CASTSSGGREQYF. The CDR3 nucleotides are TGTGCCAGCACGTCGTCGGGGGGGCGCGAGCAGTACTTC.